These T cell receptor beta chains were read from a single sample in a study of OX40 agonist ivuxolimab in advanced cancers. The repertoire was sequenced with immunoSEQ multiplex PCR; TCRdb's copy has only in-frame clones and lacks some. The table includes some 86,000 clones, approximately 86% detected once. The sequences come from CD4+ or CD8+ T cells sorted from blood, collected in a trial of the OX40 agonist ivuxolimab. The receptors derive from an adult with an advanced solid tumor such as melanoma, head and neck, liver or kidney cancer. Both conserved end residues are part of each CDR3. D genes are given only for firm matches. Only some rows state a clone size, as once, few, many or a class for expanded clones.

NA,TRBV30,TRBJ2-1,NA,TGTGCCTGGAGCTTCCTCAATGAGCAGTTCTTC,CAWSFLNEQFF
NA,TRBV30,TRBJ2-1,NA,TGTGCCTACGGGGAGATGTGGAATGAGCAGTTCTTC,CAYGEMWNEQFF
TRBD1,TRBV10-2,TRBJ2-7,NA,TGCGCCACTAAGGTCCAAGGACAGGGGGCCTACGAGCAGTACTTC,CATKVQGQGAYEQYF
NA,TRBV19,TRBJ1-2,NA,TGTGCCAGTAGTCCCGAAGGATGGACGACCCCCTATGGCTACACCTTC,CASSPEGWTTPYGYTF
NA,TRBV27,TRBJ2-7,NA,TGTGCCAGCAGTTTGTATCCCGGCTACGAGCAGTACTTC,CASSLYPGYEQYF
NA,TRBV6-5,TRBJ2-1,NA,TGTGCCAGCAGTTACCGGGGGAACTACAATGAGCAGTTCTTC,CASSYRGNYNEQFF
NA,TRBV28,TRBJ2-7,NA,TGTGCCAGCAGGTTCCCACAGGGTAACGAGCAGTACTTC,CASRFPQGNEQYF
TRBD2,TRBV7-2,TRBJ2-3,NA,TGTGCCAGCAGCGAGGGACTAGCGGGAGTGAATACGCAGTATTTT,CASSEGLAGVNTQYF
NA,TRBV6-1,TRBJ1-3,NA,TGTGCCAGCAGTGGGTTGGGAAACACCATATATTTT,CASSGLGNTIYF
TRBD1,TRBV15,TRBJ1-6,NA,TGTGCCACCAGCAGAGAGGGTCTAGGGACAGGGCCCTCACCCCTCCACTTT,CATSREGLGTGPSPLHF
NA,TRBV19,TRBJ1-5,NA,TGTGCCAGCGTAACACGCGGGGGGAGCAATCAGCCCCAGCATTTT,CASVTRGGSNQPQHF
NA,TRBV5-6,TRBJ2-1,NA,TGTGCCAGCAGCCTTTATAACTTTGTCGGTAGCTCCTACAATGAGCAGTTCTTC,CASSLYNFVGSSYNEQFF
TRBD1,TRBV7-9,TRBJ2-7,NA,TGTGCCAGCAGCTTCGGGACAGGGGTCTCCTACGAGCAGTACTTC,CASSFGTGVSYEQYF
NA,TRBV18,TRBJ2-5,NA,TGTGCCAGCTCCGCGGACAAGTGGGAGACCCAGTACTTC,CASSADKWETQYF
NA,TRBV10-1,TRBJ2-1,NA,TGCGCCAGCATCGTACAGCAGTTCTTC,CASIVQQFF
NA,TRBV27,TRBJ2-5,NA,TGTGCCAGCAGTTTAGGGTTTCGGGGGCAGGAGACCCAGTACTTC,CASSLGFRGQETQYF
NA,TRBV2,TRBJ2-2,NA,TGTGCCAGCAGTGCGGACAGAATGAACACCGGGGAGCTGTTTTTT,CASSADRMNTGELFF
TRBD2,TRBV7-8,TRBJ2-5,NA,TGTGCCAGCAGCTTAGTCTCAGCGGGAGGGCCTCCAAAGACCCAGTACTTC,CASSLVSAGGPPKTQYF
TRBD2,TRBV30,TRBJ2-1,few,TGTGCCAGGAGTGAGGGACTAGCGGACAATGAGCAGTTCTTC,CARSEGLADNEQFF
TRBD1,TRBV6-6,TRBJ2-7,once,TGTGCCAGCAGTTACCCGGACAGGGTTGATGCCGAGCAGTACTTC,CASSYPDRVDAEQYF
TRBD2,TRBV4-1,TRBJ2-1,NA,TGCGCCAGCAGCCCCCTCAACGCACTAGCGGGAGATACTGAGCAGTTCTTC,CASSPLNALAGDTEQFF
NA,TRBV4-2,TRBJ1-1,once,TGTGCCAGCAGCCCAACCCAGGGAGTAATGAACACTGAAGCTTTCTTT,CASSPTQGVMNTEAFF
NA,TRBV7-8,TRBJ2-1,NA,TGTGCCAGCAGCTTAGTTCCTCCGCGACAATCCTACAATGAGCAGTTCTTC,CASSLVPPRQSYNEQFF
NA,TRBV5-1,TRBJ2-3,NA,TGCACCAGCAGGTCGCGGGAAGGCACAGATACGCAGTATTTT,CTSRSREGTDTQYF
NA,TRBV21-1,TRBJ2-5,NA,TGTGCCAGCAGGCCCACCCCGGCTAACCAGTACTTC,CASRPTPANQYF
NA,TRBV7-2,TRBJ1-1,NA,TGTGCCACCGAAACCCAGGGATTTAACACTGAAGCTTTCTTT,CATETQGFNTEAFF
TRBD2,TRBV14,TRBJ2-5,NA,TGTGCCAGCAGTCCAAATAGGGGACTACCAAGAGAAGGCCAGTACTTC,CASSPNRGLPREGQYF
TRBD1,TRBV7-2,TRBJ2-1,NA,TGTGCCAGCAGCTACGTACTGACAGGGGGCACCTACAATGAGCAGTTCTTC,CASSYVLTGGTYNEQFF
NA,TRBV2,TRBJ1-5,NA,TGTGCCAGCAGTTCCCTCCGGGACACCGCCGGGGCGGATCAGCCCCAGCATTTT,CASSSLRDTAGADQPQHF
TRBD1,TRBV18,TRBJ2-7,NA,TGTGCCAGCTCAAAAGACAGGGAAGGCTACGAGCAGTACTTC,CASSKDREGYEQYF
TRBD1,TRBV29-1,TRBJ2-7,NA,TGCAGCGTTGAAGATCTTAGGGACAGGGCAACCTACGAGCAGTACTTC,CSVEDLRDRATYEQYF
NA,TRBV2,TRBJ1-2,few,TGTGCCAGCAGTGAGGACAGTAACATTAACTATGGCTACACCTTC,CASSEDSNINYGYTF
TRBD2,TRBV28,TRBJ2-2,once,TGTGCCAGCAGTTTAATCGGGGCTAGCGGATCTGGGGAGCTGTTTTTT,CASSLIGASGSGELFF
NA,TRBV9,TRBJ1-1,NA,TGTGCCAGCAGCGTAGATCCGGTCTCCACTGAAGCTTTCTTT,CASSVDPVSTEAFF
NA,TRBV21-1,TRBJ2-2,NA,TGTGCCAGCAGCAAGCTGACAAGGGGAGGGCACGGGGAGCTGTTTTTT,CASSKLTRGGHGELFF
NA,TRBV9,TRBJ1-5,NA,TGTGCCAGCAGCCGGACTGCACAAGGGGATCAGCCCCAGCATTTT,CASSRTAQGDQPQHF
NA,TRBV28,TRBJ2-6,NA,TGTGCCAGCAGTTCCCCGCGCGCACCGAGCTCTGGGGCCAACGTCCTGACTTTC,CASSSPRAPSSGANVLTF
TRBD1,TRBV11-3,TRBJ1-2,NA,TGTGCCAGCAGCTTAAACAGGGGGTCTGACTATGGCTACACCTTC,CASSLNRGSDYGYTF
NA,TRBV4-3,TRBJ2-1,NA,TGCGCCAGCAGCCAAGTTATGTGGGACAATGAGCAGTTCTTC,CASSQVMWDNEQFF
NA,TRBV7-2,TRBJ2-2,NA,TGTGCCAGCAGCCGCAACGGGTACCAGGCGAACACCGGGGAGCTGTTTTTT,CASSRNGYQANTGELFF
NA,TRBV19,TRBJ2-1,NA,TGTGCCAGTAGTAACCCAAACAGAGGAAGCTCCTACAATGAGCAGTTCTTC,CASSNPNRGSSYNEQFF
NA,TRBV18,TRBJ1-2,NA,TGTGCCAGCTCAACGACAGGCCAGTATGGCTACACCTTC,CASSTTGQYGYTF
TRBD2,TRBV29-1,TRBJ2-5,NA,TGCAGCGCCATACTAGCGAGAGAGACCCAGTACTTC,CSAILARETQYF
NA,TRBV28,TRBJ1-1,NA,TGTGCCAGCAGTTTATTATGGGATAACACTGAAGCTTTCTTT,CASSLLWDNTEAFF
NA,TRBV4-1,TRBJ1-4,NA,TGCGCCAGCAGCCAACCGCCGGACGAAAAACTGTTTTTT,CASSQPPDEKLFF